This passage covers 20 T cell receptor beta chains from one sample sequenced in a study of CD8 T cells in ankylosing spondylitis (dated by TCRdb to the late 2010s). Libraries came from 5' RACE. Sequencing used an Illumina HiSeq 2500. In TCRdb, the public reads were trimmed at Q25 with fastp and aligned with MiXCR, with productive beta chains retained. Every CDR3 protein is listed once, alongside the most common genes and DNA of its rows. This sample gives 100,000 to 150,000 distinct CDR3 sequences in total; over 6% of them show up just once. The ten largest clones take up more than 9% of the sample. Sequenced: blood, either unsorted or a sorted T cell fraction (not recorded which). The source of these receptors is a male donor with ankylosing spondylitis or in good health (not recorded which).

This clonotype has only a few counts. This chain connects TRBV6-5 to TRBJ2-1; D might be TRBD2 (5 bases). The germline gives CDR1 MNHEY, CDR2 SVGAGI. V shed 4 bases and J shed 7 bases, with 23 bases lying between them. CDR3 length equals 17 residues. The CDR3 DNA is TGTGCCAGCAGTTCCTCCGGGAACCTAAATTGGGAGAATGAGCAGTTCTTC. This codes for CASSSSGNLNWENEQFF.

This clonotype was detected ten times or more. The CDR3 is CSARDPSGPANSPLHF. CDR3 nucleotide sequence: TGCAGTGCTAGAGACCCCTCCGGGCCGGCCAATTCACCCCTCCACTTT. This chain links TRBV20-1 with TRBJ1-6; D is uncertain. Germline V gene data show CDR1 as DFQATT and CDR2 as SNEGSKA (reference sequence). Trimming removed 0 bases from V and 7 bases from J, with 16 bases in between. The length of the CDR3 is 16 residues.

This clonotype showed up many times. The V and J genes are TRBV2 and TRBJ2-1, with 9 positions matching TRBD2. Germline V CDR1 and CDR2: SNHLY, FYNNEI. This CDR3 spans 14 amino acids. J was trimmed by 7 bases and V by 4 bases; bases with no gene match: 5. CDR3 residues: CASSVESGGNEQFF. CDR3 bases: TGTGCCAGCAGTGTAGAGAGCGGGGGGAATGAGCAGTTCTTC.

V and J are TRBV14 and TRBJ2-1; 11 bases align to TRBD1. Trimming removed 4 bases from V and 8 bases from J; junction bases left unmatched: 7. This CDR3 is built from 15 residues. From germline, CDR1 is SGHDN and CDR2 FVKESK. The CDR3: CASSPGQGAVDEQFF. In DNA, the CDR3 is TGTGCCAGCAGCCCCGGACAGGGGGCTGTTGATGAGCAGTTCTTC.

This clonotype has ten or more counts. The rearrangement uses TRBV28 and TRBJ2-7, with 9 nucleotides matching TRBD2. The germline gives CDR1 MDHEN, CDR2 SYDVKM. J gave up 3 bases and V 1 base, and 10 bases lay outside the gene matches. This CDR3 is built from 17 residues. CDR3 residues: CASSLYGIAGEYYEQYF. The CDR3 nucleotides are TGTGCCAGCAGTTTATACGGGATAGCGGGGGAGTACTACGAGCAGTACTTC.

This clonotype was picked up many times. The chain is built from TRBV5-5 and TRBJ2-7, with 8 bases aligning to TRBD2. The germline V gene encodes CDR1 SGHKS and CDR2 YYEKEE (reference sequence). This CDR3 has 14 residues. Unmatched junction bases numbered 4, after V lost 3 bases and J lost 2 bases. As DNA, the CDR3 is TGTGCCAGCAGCTACGGACTAGCCGCCTACGAGCAGTACTTC. This sequence encodes CASSYGLAAYEQYF.

This clonotype has ten or more counts. The chain joins TRBV20-1 to TRBJ2-5, with D unclear. This CDR3 contains 13 residues. The germline V and J ends were trimmed by 6 bases and 2 bases, with 13 bases remaining between them. The V gene's germline CDR1 is DFQATT and CDR2 SNEGSKA (reference sequence). Here the CDR3 DNA reads TGCAGTGCCCCCCGTAATTCGCAAGAGACCCAGTACTTC. The encoded protein is CSAPRNSQETQYF.

In this sample, this clonotype turned up many times. CDR3 coding DNA: TGCAGTGCTAGCTCTGGGACAAGTACTGCCAAAAACATTCAGTACTTC. It codes for CSASSGTSTAKNIQYF. The J gene is TRBJ2-4, the V gene TRBV20-1, with D perhaps matching TRBD1 (6 bases). This CDR3 is 16 amino acids long. Trimming left V 3 bases short and J 1 base short, with 16 bases between. CDR1 is DFQATT and CDR2 is SNEGSKA in the germline V gene (reference sequence).

In its sample, this clonotype was seen many times. J is TRBJ1-5 and V is TRBV25-1; D call uncertain. Trimming took 1 base from V and 3 from J, leaving 7 bases between them. CDR3 length: 14 residues. The germline CDR1 and CDR2 sequences are MGHDK and SYGVNS. In DNA form, the CDR3 reads TGTGCCAGCAGTGAATTCAGTGACAATCAGCCCCAGCATTTT. It yields the protein CASSEFSDNQPQHF.

A few counts support this clonotype. The genes are TRBV7-2 and TRBJ2-7, with D possibly being TRBD1 (5 bases). V lost 0 bases and J 3 bases, leaving 9 bases between the germline ends. Germline CDR1 SGHTA, CDR2 FQGNSA. This CDR3 comprises 14 residues. CDR3 in amino acids: CASSLAQGFYEQYF. In nucleotides, the CDR3 is TGTGCCAGCAGCTTAGCGCAGGGATTCTACGAGCAGTACTTC.

This clonotype was detected many times. This sequence joins TRBV29-1 and TRBJ2-1; 7 nucleotides match TRBD1. This CDR3 has 18 residues. Germline values: CDR1 SQVTM, CDR2 ANQGSEA. Germline trimming cut 0 bases from V and 0 bases from J; bases unmatched to any gene: 11. CDR3 DNA sequence: TGCAGCGTTGAAGATATACAGGGGCTTCAGAGCTCCTACAATGAGCAGTTCTTC. Its translation is CSVEDIQGLQSSYNEQFF.

Ten or more counts support this clonotype. The V and J genes are TRBV12-5 and TRBJ1-5, with TRBD1 as a possible D gene (5 bases). The CDR3 contains 16 residues. Trimming stripped 2 bases from V and 0 bases from J, with 11 bases between. Germline loops: CDR1 LGHNT, CDR2 FRNRAP. This CDR3 reads CASGLNQGYSNQPQHF. In DNA form, the CDR3 reads TGTGCTAGTGGTTTGAACCAGGGTTATAGCAATCAGCCCCAGCATTTT.

This clonotype appeared many times. The rearrangement joins TRBV7-9 to TRBJ1-1; tentative D call: TRBD1 (6 bases). CDR3 length equals 16 residues. Germline lookup yields CDR1 SEHNR and CDR2 FQNEAQ (reference sequence). Trimming removed 6 bases at V and 0 bases at J, with 17 bases between. CDR3 region: CASRRTGGGLNTEAFF. In DNA form, the CDR3 reads TGTGCCAGCAGGCGTACCGGGGGCGGCCTGAACACTGAAGCTTTCTTT.

This clonotype came up many times. The chain has TRBV6-2 or TRBV6-3 and TRBJ2-7; 9 nucleotides align to TRBD2. Germline V CDR1 and CDR2: MNHEY, SVGEGT. After removal of 5 bases from V and 6 bases from J, the junction contained 5 bases not matched to a gene. The CDR3 covers 13 residues. Here the CDR3 DNA reads TGTGCCAGCAGTCTAGGACTAGCGTTCGAGCAGTACTTC. Encoded protein: CASSLGLAFEQYF.

This clonotype was counted many times. The rearrangement joins TRBV7-9 to TRBJ2-1, with 7 bases that match TRBD2. V trimming: 5 bases; J trimming: 7 bases; junction bases outside the gene matches: 11. This CDR3 is built from 15 residues. Germline values: CDR1 SEHNR, CDR2 FQNEAQ (reference sequence). The CDR3 DNA reads TGTGCCAGCAGCCAAAGGAGGGAGGGCCCGAATGAGCAGTTCTTC. Its protein is CASSQRREGPNEQFF.

This clonotype was detected many times. The rearrangement links TRBV30 to TRBJ2-7, with TRBD1 matching over 8 bases. Looked up from germline, CDR1 is GTSNPN and CDR2 is SVGIG (reference sequence). V lost 3 bases, J lost 2 bases, and 6 bases stayed unmatched. The length of the CDR3 is 14 residues. The CDR3 protein is CAWRTRTGTYEQYF. DNA of the CDR3: TGTGCCTGGAGGACGAGGACAGGGACCTACGAGCAGTACTTC.

This clonotype was detected a few times. The chain is built from TRBV20-1 and TRBJ1-5; 7 bases fit TRBD1. This CDR3 is built from 18 residues. Germline CDR1 reads DFQATT; CDR2 reads SNEGSKA (reference sequence). Trimming took 6 bases from V and 4 from J; bases not matched to a gene: 21. CDR3 sequence reads: CSARRSGTGTVSNQPQHF. CDR3 nucleotide sequence: TGCAGTGCCAGGAGGTCCGGAACCGGGACAGTTTCGAATCAGCCCCAGCATTTT.

The table lists this clonotype with a count of one. This may come from a read error, since a much larger clone is one base off. The chain recombines TRBV12-3 or TRBV12-4 with TRBJ1-2, with 9 bases identical to TRBD1. The J segment lost 2 bases and the V segment lost 10 bases, leaving 8 bases of the junction unmatched. The CDR3 totals 14 residues. The CDR3 spells CAITLGTGNYGYTF. CDR3 sequence (DNA): TGTGCCATCACCCTAGGGACAGGGAACTATGGCTACACCTTC.

This clonotype was counted at least ten times. CDR3 nucleotide sequence: TGTGCCAGCAGCTTTTCAGGAGACCAGTACTTC. It translates to CASSFSGDQYF. J is TRBJ2-5 and V is TRBV7-2; D gene ambiguous. The CDR3 has 11 residues. Trimming took off 3 bases at V and 10 bases at J, with 9 bases between the two ends. Germline assignment: CDR1 SGHTA and CDR2 FQGNSA.

This clonotype showed up many times. This chain uses TRBV5-1 with TRBJ1-1; 10 bases match TRBD1. Germline assignment: CDR1 SGHRS and CDR2 YFSETQ. V lost 6 bases, J lost 5 bases, and 4 bases stayed unmatched. The CDR3 runs to 13 residues. The CDR3 coding sequence is TGCGCCAGCAACCCGGGACAGGGGACTGAAGCTTTCTTT. Amino acid sequence: CASNPGQGTEAFF.